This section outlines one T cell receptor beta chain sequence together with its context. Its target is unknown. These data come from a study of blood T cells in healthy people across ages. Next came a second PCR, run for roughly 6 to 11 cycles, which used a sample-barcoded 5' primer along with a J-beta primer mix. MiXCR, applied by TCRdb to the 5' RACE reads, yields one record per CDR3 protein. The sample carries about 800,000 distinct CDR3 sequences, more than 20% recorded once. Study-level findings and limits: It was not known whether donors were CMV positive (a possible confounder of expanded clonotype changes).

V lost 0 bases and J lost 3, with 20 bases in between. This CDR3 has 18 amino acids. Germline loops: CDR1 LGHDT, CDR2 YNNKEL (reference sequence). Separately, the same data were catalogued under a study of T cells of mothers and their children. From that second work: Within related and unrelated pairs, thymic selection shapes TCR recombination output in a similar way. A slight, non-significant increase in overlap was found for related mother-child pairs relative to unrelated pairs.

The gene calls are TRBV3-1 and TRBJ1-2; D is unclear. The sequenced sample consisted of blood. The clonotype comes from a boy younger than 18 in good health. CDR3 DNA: TGTGCCAGCAGCCAAGACTTCAGGAGAGCCGCTGTGGACTATGGCTACACCTTC. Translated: CASSQDFRRAAVDYGYTF.